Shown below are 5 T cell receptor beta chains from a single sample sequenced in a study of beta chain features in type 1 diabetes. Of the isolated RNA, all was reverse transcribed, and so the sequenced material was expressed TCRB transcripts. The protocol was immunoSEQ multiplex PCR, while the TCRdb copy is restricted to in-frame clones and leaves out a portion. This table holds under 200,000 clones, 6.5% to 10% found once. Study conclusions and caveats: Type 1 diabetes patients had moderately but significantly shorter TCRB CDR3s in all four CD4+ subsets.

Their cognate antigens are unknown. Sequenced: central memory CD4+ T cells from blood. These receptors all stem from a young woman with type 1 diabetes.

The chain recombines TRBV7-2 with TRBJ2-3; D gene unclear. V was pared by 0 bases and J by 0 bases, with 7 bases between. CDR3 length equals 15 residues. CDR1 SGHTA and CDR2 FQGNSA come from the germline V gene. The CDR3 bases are TGTGCCAGCAGCTTAGCCCCTACCAGCACAGATACGCAGTATTTT. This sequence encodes CASSLAPTSTDTQYF.

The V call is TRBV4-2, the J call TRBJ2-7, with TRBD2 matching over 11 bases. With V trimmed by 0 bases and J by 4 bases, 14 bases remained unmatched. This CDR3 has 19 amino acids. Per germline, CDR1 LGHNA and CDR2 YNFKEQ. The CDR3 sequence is CASSQDRPPSGRSLYEQYF. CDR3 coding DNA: TGTGCCAGCAGCCAAGATCGTCCCCCTAGCGGGAGGAGTCTTTACGAGCAGTACTTC.

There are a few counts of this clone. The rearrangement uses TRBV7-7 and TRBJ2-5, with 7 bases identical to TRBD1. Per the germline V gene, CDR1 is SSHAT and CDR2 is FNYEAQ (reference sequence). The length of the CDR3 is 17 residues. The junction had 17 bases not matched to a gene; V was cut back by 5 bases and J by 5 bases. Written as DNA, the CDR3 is TGTGCCAGCAGCCACCGGGGACAAGGGGGCGCAGGGGAGACCCAGTACTTC. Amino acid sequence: CASSHRGQGGAGETQYF.

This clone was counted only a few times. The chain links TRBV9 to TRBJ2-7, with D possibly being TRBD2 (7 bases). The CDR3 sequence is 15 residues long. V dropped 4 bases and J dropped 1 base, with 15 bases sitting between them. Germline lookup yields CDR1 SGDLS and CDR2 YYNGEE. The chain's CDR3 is CASSRAGAVSYEQYF. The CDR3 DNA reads TGTGCCAGCAGCCGGGCGGGGGCTGTTTCCTACGAGCAGTACTTC.

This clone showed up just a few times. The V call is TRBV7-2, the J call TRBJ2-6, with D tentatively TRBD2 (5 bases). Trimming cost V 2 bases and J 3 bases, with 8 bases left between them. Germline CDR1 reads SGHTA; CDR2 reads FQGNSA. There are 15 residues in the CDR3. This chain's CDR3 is CASSLSGLGANVLTF. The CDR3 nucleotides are TGTGCCAGCAGCTTATCAGGACTTGGGGCCAACGTCCTGACTTTC.